These T cell receptor beta chains were read from a single sample in a study of OX40 agonist ivuxolimab in advanced cancers. Measured with immunoSEQ multiplex PCR; TCRdb has only the in-frame clones, and not every one. This sample has roughly 81,000 clones, with 94% found just once. This specimen consisted of CD4+ or CD8+ T cells sorted from blood, obtained in a trial of the OX40 agonist ivuxolimab. These receptors were obtained from an adult with an advanced solid tumor such as melanoma, head and neck, liver or kidney cancer. CDR3s include the opening cysteine and the closing phenylalanine or tryptophan. A D gene is named only where the DNA matches it firmly. Clone size is given for some rows only: seen once, a few or many times, or a class if the clone is expanded.

d_call: -
v_call: TRBV19
clone_size: -
j_call: TRBJ1-5
cdr3_aa: CASSIRGGNQPQHF
cdr3_nt: TGTGCCAGTAGTATTAGGGGCGGGAATCAGCCCCAGCATTTT

d_call: TRBD2
v_call: TRBV7-2
clone_size: -
j_call: TRBJ2-7
cdr3_aa: CASSWGGYEQYF
cdr3_nt: TGTGCCAGCAGTTGGGGGGGCTACGAGCAGTACTTC

d_call: TRBD2
v_call: TRBV27
clone_size: once
j_call: TRBJ2-1
cdr3_aa: CASSSGRAGGHGIEQFF
cdr3_nt: TGTGCCAGCAGTTCAGGGCGAGCGGGAGGGCACGGGATTGAGCAGTTCTTC

d_call: -
v_call: TRBV7-6
clone_size: -
j_call: TRBJ2-1
cdr3_aa: CASSPDRSAYNEQFF
cdr3_nt: TGTGCCAGCAGCCCCGACAGGAGCGCCTACAATGAGCAGTTCTTC

d_call: -
v_call: TRBV6-5
clone_size: -
j_call: TRBJ1-1
cdr3_aa: CASRRTSLNTEAFF
cdr3_nt: TGTGCCAGCAGAAGGACCAGTTTGAACACTGAAGCTTTCTTT

d_call: -
v_call: TRBV4-3
clone_size: -
j_call: TRBJ2-1
cdr3_aa: CASSQDLRGIRFF
cdr3_nt: TGCGCCAGCAGCCAAGATCTGAGGGGAATCCGGTTCTTC

d_call: TRBD1
v_call: TRBV19
clone_size: -
j_call: TRBJ1-5
cdr3_aa: CASSQGGRGGQPQHF
cdr3_nt: TGTGCCAGTAGTCAAGGGGGCAGGGGCGGTCAGCCCCAGCATTTT

d_call: TRBD2
v_call: TRBV7-6
clone_size: -
j_call: TRBJ2-7
cdr3_aa: CASSLGGRWFYEQYF
cdr3_nt: TGTGCCAGCAGCTTAGGCGGGAGGTGGTTCTACGAGCAGTACTTC

d_call: -
v_call: TRBV6-5
clone_size: -
j_call: TRBJ2-7
cdr3_aa: CASSYLRGPRDEQYF
cdr3_nt: TGTGCCAGCAGTTATTTAAGGGGCCCTCGCGACGAGCAGTACTTC

d_call: TRBD2
v_call: TRBV27
clone_size: -
j_call: TRBJ2-7
cdr3_aa: CASKTVAGDGYEQYF
cdr3_nt: TGTGCCAGCAAAACCGTAGCGGGAGACGGATACGAGCAGTACTTC

d_call: -
v_call: TRBV9
clone_size: few
j_call: TRBJ2-3
cdr3_aa: CASSGNTDTQYF
cdr3_nt: TGTGCCAGCAGCGGCAACACAGATACGCAGTATTTT

d_call: TRBD1
v_call: TRBV4-3
clone_size: -
j_call: TRBJ1-1
cdr3_aa: CASSQATGQDTEAFF
cdr3_nt: TGCGCCAGCAGCCAAGCTACCGGACAGGACACTGAAGCTTTCTTT

d_call: -
v_call: TRBV11-2
clone_size: -
j_call: TRBJ2-7
cdr3_aa: CASSLARGAYEQYF
cdr3_nt: TGTGCCAGCAGCTTGGCAAGGGGGGCCTACGAGCAGTACTTC

d_call: -
v_call: TRBV2
clone_size: once
j_call: TRBJ2-2
cdr3_aa: CASFGTTGELFF
cdr3_nt: TGTGCCAGCTTTGGGACAACCGGGGAGCTGTTTTTT

d_call: TRBD1
v_call: TRBV4-3
clone_size: -
j_call: TRBJ2-1
cdr3_aa: CASSSGTGRSNEQFF
cdr3_nt: TGCGCCAGCAGTTCCGGGACAGGGAGGTCCAATGAGCAGTTCTTC

d_call: -
v_call: TRBV27
clone_size: once
j_call: TRBJ1-1
cdr3_aa: CASSFVRTMYTEAFF
cdr3_nt: TGTGCCAGCAGTTTCGTCCGAACAATGTATACTGAAGCTTTCTTT

d_call: -
v_call: TRBV7-9
clone_size: -
j_call: TRBJ2-5
cdr3_aa: CASSPPSGQSQQETQYF
cdr3_nt: TGTGCCAGCAGCCCCCCTTCCGGCCAGAGTCAACAAGAGACCCAGTACTTC

d_call: TRBD1
v_call: TRBV19
clone_size: few
j_call: TRBJ2-7
cdr3_aa: CASSPGQDLYEQYF
cdr3_nt: TGTGCCAGTAGTCCGGGACAGGACCTCTACGAGCAGTACTTC

d_call: TRBD2
v_call: TRBV28
clone_size: -
j_call: TRBJ2-1
cdr3_aa: CASSFSGSRWEQFF
cdr3_nt: TGTGCCAGCAGTTTTAGCGGGAGTAGGTGGGAGCAGTTCTTC

d_call: -
v_call: TRBV27
clone_size: -
j_call: TRBJ1-2
cdr3_aa: CASSLRTPGVDGYTF
cdr3_nt: TGTGCCAGCAGTCTCCGGACTCCCGGCGTCGATGGCTACACCTTC

d_call: TRBD2
v_call: TRBV7-9
clone_size: -
j_call: TRBJ2-5
cdr3_aa: CASSLSQRDNQETQYF
cdr3_nt: TGTGCCAGCAGCTTAAGCCAGCGGGATAATCAAGAGACCCAGTACTTC

d_call: TRBD2
v_call: TRBV28
clone_size: -
j_call: TRBJ2-7
cdr3_aa: CASSFPRGRGSYEQYF
cdr3_nt: TGTGCCAGCAGTTTTCCTCGCGGGAGGGGCTCCTACGAGCAGTACTTC

d_call: TRBD2
v_call: TRBV9
clone_size: -
j_call: TRBJ2-3
cdr3_aa: CASSEGTSGRSTDTQYF
cdr3_nt: TGTGCCAGCAGCGAGGGGACTAGCGGGCGTAGCACAGATACGCAGTATTTT

d_call: -
v_call: TRBV25-1
clone_size: -
j_call: TRBJ2-7
cdr3_aa: CASLPTSRSYEQYF
cdr3_nt: TGTGCCAGCCTCCCCACTAGCCGCTCCTACGAGCAGTACTTC

d_call: TRBD2
v_call: TRBV13
clone_size: -
j_call: TRBJ2-7
cdr3_aa: CASSPGTSGMLYEQYF
cdr3_nt: TGTGCCAGCAGCCCAGGGACTAGCGGGATGCTTTACGAGCAGTACTTC

d_call: -
v_call: TRBV10-3
clone_size: few
j_call: TRBJ2-2
cdr3_aa: CAITLRTGELFF
cdr3_nt: TGTGCCATCACCCTCCGCACCGGGGAGCTGTTTTTT

d_call: TRBD2
v_call: TRBV9
clone_size: -
j_call: TRBJ2-5
cdr3_aa: CASSDKRGALQETQYF
cdr3_nt: TGTGCCAGCAGCGACAAGCGGGGAGCCCTCCAAGAGACCCAGTACTTC

d_call: -
v_call: TRBV29-1
clone_size: -
j_call: TRBJ1-1
cdr3_aa: CSVDRGEQRGDTEAFF
cdr3_nt: TGCAGCGTTGACAGGGGAGAGCAAAGAGGGGACACTGAAGCTTTCTTT

d_call: TRBD2
v_call: TRBV4-3
clone_size: -
j_call: TRBJ2-2
cdr3_aa: CASSQDLSLAGGPPGELFF
cdr3_nt: TGCGCCAGCAGCCAAGATCTGTCCCTAGCGGGAGGCCCCCCCGGGGAGCTGTTTTTT

d_call: TRBD2
v_call: TRBV9
clone_size: -
j_call: TRBJ2-1
cdr3_aa: CASSAPGGGIDEQFF
cdr3_nt: TGTGCCAGCAGCGCCCCGGGGGGGGGAATCGATGAGCAGTTCTTC

d_call: -
v_call: TRBV4-1
clone_size: -
j_call: TRBJ2-1
cdr3_aa: CASSQVWRASSYNEQFF
cdr3_nt: TGCGCCAGCAGCCAAGTGTGGCGGGCGAGCTCCTACAATGAGCAGTTCTTC

d_call: TRBD2
v_call: TRBV4-3
clone_size: -
j_call: TRBJ2-5
cdr3_aa: CASSPTGAGGPWETQYF
cdr3_nt: TGCGCCAGCAGCCCTACCGGGGCGGGAGGGCCATGGGAGACCCAGTACTTC

d_call: -
v_call: TRBV9
clone_size: -
j_call: TRBJ2-5
cdr3_aa: CASSSGGNKQETQYF
cdr3_nt: TGTGCCAGCTCTTCTGGGGGGAATAAGCAAGAGACCCAGTACTTC

d_call: -
v_call: TRBV30
clone_size: few
j_call: TRBJ1-1
cdr3_aa: CAWSVQANTEAFF
cdr3_nt: TGTGCCTGGAGTGTACAGGCGAACACTGAAGCTTTCTTT

d_call: -
v_call: TRBV7-2
clone_size: -
j_call: TRBJ2-1
cdr3_aa: CASSSYLAHVYNEQFF
cdr3_nt: TGTGCCAGCAGCTCATATCTAGCGCACGTTTACAATGAGCAGTTCTTC

d_call: TRBD1
v_call: TRBV15
clone_size: -
j_call: TRBJ2-7
cdr3_aa: CATSRPGQGDAYEQYF
cdr3_nt: TGTGCCACCAGCAGGCCCGGACAGGGGGATGCCTACGAGCAGTACTTC

d_call: -
v_call: TRBV27
clone_size: -
j_call: TRBJ2-1
cdr3_aa: CASSPTGGQYNEQFF
cdr3_nt: TGTGCCAGCAGTCCAACCGGAGGGCAGTACAATGAGCAGTTCTTC

d_call: TRBD1
v_call: TRBV5-1
clone_size: once
j_call: TRBJ2-1
cdr3_aa: CASSFRDRLSNEQFF
cdr3_nt: TGCGCCAGCAGCTTCCGGGACAGACTTTCCAATGAGCAGTTCTTC

d_call: TRBD2
v_call: TRBV5-5
clone_size: -
j_call: TRBJ2-1
cdr3_aa: CASSLRRLAGQNHEQFF
cdr3_nt: TGTGCCAGCAGCTTGAGGCGACTAGCGGGACAAAACCATGAGCAGTTCTTC

d_call: TRBD2
v_call: TRBV2
clone_size: -
j_call: TRBJ2-2
cdr3_aa: CASTGRAAVSGRAGNTGELFF
cdr3_nt: TGTGCCAGCACCGGCAGGGCCGCCGTGAGCGGGAGGGCAGGGAACACCGGGGAGCTGTTTTTT

d_call: TRBD2
v_call: TRBV9
clone_size: -
j_call: TRBJ2-3
cdr3_aa: CASSPWGGGGTDTQYF
cdr3_nt: TGTGCCAGCAGCCCCTGGGGCGGGGGGGGCACAGATACGCAGTATTTT

d_call: -
v_call: TRBV5-6
clone_size: -
j_call: TRBJ2-7
cdr3_aa: CASSFSYYEQYF
cdr3_nt: TGTGCCAGCAGCTTCTCTTACTACGAGCAGTACTTC

d_call: TRBD2
v_call: TRBV9
clone_size: -
j_call: TRBJ2-7
cdr3_aa: CASSPGTSGAREQYF
cdr3_nt: TGTGCCAGCAGCCCCGGGACTAGCGGGGCTCGCGAGCAGTACTTC

d_call: TRBD1
v_call: TRBV2
clone_size: -
j_call: TRBJ1-6
cdr3_aa: CASSGQGASPLHF
cdr3_nt: TGTGCCAGCAGCGGACAGGGGGCTTCACCCCTCCACTTT

d_call: -
v_call: TRBV27
clone_size: once
j_call: TRBJ2-3
cdr3_aa: CASSLWSGSTDTQYF
cdr3_nt: TGTGCCAGCAGTTTATGGAGTGGGAGCACAGATACGCAGTATTTT

d_call: TRBD2
v_call: TRBV7-8
clone_size: -
j_call: TRBJ2-7
cdr3_aa: CASSLAGQAGSYEQYF
cdr3_nt: TGTGCCAGCAGCTTAGCGGGGCAAGCGGGATCCTACGAGCAGTACTTC

d_call: TRBD2
v_call: TRBV27
clone_size: -
j_call: TRBJ2-7
cdr3_aa: CASSPSGRIYEQYF
cdr3_nt: TGTGCCAGCAGTCCCAGCGGGAGGATTTACGAGCAGTACTTC

d_call: TRBD1
v_call: TRBV4-3
clone_size: -
j_call: TRBJ1-5
cdr3_aa: CASSHGTGASQPQHF
cdr3_nt: TGCGCCAGCAGCCACGGGACAGGGGCCAGTCAGCCCCAGCATTTT

d_call: -
v_call: TRBV7-2
clone_size: -
j_call: TRBJ2-3
cdr3_aa: CASSFVPFTDTQYF
cdr3_nt: TGTGCCAGCAGCTTCGTCCCTTTCACAGATACGCAGTATTTT

d_call: TRBD1
v_call: TRBV19
clone_size: -
j_call: TRBJ1-2
cdr3_aa: CASSSGTGEYGYTF
cdr3_nt: TGTGCCAGTAGCTCCGGGACAGGGGAATATGGCTACACCTTC